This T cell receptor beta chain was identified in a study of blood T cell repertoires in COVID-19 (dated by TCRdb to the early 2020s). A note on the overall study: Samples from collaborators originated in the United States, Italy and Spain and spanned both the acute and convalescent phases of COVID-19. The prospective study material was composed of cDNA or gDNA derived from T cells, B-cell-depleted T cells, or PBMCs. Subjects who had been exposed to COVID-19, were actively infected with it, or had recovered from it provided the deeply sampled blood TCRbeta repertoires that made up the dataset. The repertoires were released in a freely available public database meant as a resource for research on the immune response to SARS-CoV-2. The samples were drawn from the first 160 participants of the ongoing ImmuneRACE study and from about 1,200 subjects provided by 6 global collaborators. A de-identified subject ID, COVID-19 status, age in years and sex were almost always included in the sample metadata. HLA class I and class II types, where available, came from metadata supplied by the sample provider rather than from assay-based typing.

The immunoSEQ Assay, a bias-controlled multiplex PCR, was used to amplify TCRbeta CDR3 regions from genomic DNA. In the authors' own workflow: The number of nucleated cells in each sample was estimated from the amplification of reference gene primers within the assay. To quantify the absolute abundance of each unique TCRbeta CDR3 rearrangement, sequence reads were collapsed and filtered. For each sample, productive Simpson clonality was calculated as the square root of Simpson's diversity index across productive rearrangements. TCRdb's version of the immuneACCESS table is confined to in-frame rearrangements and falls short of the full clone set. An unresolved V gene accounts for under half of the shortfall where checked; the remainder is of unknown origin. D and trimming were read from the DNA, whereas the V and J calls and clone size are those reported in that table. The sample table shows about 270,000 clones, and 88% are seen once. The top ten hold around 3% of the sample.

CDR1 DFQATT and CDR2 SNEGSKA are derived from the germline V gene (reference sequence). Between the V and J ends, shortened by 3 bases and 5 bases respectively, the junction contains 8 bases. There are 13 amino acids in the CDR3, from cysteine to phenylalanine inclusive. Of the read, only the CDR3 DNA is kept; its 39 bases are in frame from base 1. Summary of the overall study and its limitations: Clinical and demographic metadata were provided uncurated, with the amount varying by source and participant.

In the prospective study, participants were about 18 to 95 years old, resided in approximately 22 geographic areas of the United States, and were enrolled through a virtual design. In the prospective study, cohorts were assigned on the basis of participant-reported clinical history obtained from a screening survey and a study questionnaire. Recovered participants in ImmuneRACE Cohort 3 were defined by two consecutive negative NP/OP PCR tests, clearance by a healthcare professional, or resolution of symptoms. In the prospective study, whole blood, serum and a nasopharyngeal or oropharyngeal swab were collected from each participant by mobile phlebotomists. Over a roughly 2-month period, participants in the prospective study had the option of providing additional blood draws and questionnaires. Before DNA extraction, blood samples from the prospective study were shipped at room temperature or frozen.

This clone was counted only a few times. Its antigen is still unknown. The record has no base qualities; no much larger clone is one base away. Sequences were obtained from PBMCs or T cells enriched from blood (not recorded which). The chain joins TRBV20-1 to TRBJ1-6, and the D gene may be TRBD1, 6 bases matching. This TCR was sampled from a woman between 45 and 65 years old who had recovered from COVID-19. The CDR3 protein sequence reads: CSASGTNNSPLHF. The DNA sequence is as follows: TGCAGTGCTAGTGGGACAAATAATTCACCCCTCCACTTT.